This TCR beta chain was profiled in a study of CXCR3-negative and CXCR3-positive naive CD8 T cells. UMI-labeled 5' RACE TRB cDNA libraries were prepared from the cells. After re-calling the 5' RACE reads, TCRdb lists one entry per CDR3 protein, DNA absent. The table lists approximately 100,000 distinct CDR3 sequences, with 1.7% in the top ten. Notes on this clonotype: Its target is not known.

Germline values: CDR1 SGHVS, CDR2 FQNEAQ. The CDR3 length is 15 residues. Study outcomes and limitations: Both of the naive subsets showed about the same high diversity, but memory CD8+ cells had much less. Naive subsets expressed similar surface CD5; TRB CDR3 features served to infer TCR strength. TRB CDR3s were more hydrophobic in CXCR3-positive than in CXCR3-negative naive cells. The majority of assays used fresh PBMCs, and CXCR3 expression partially decreased after cryopreservation.

Source material: naive CXCR3- CD8+ T cells from blood. Subset here: CD45RO-CCR7+CD27+CD95- naive CD8+ T cells lacking CXCR3 (TNR3-). V gene TRBV7-8 combines with J gene TRBJ2-3; TCRdb reports TRBD1, a call that lacks DNA to check it against. The receptor's source is a human donor in good health. Some clones in this sample may be carry-over from other donors' samples. The CDR3 is CASSLGVGGGDTQYF.